These T cell receptor beta chains were read from a single sample in a study of shared clonotypes between healthy human individuals. Profiling relied on immunoSEQ multiplex PCR, and the TCRdb table lists in-frame clones only, not all of them. The table lists about 2 million clones, approximately 95% of them singletons. Sequencing was performed on naive CD8+ T cells sorted from blood. The receptors originated from a man aged 18 to 35 in good health. The CDR3 runs from the conserved cysteine through the conserved F or W. The order of the fields is D gene, J gene, clone size, V gene, CDR3 protein. D genes are given only for firm matches. Clone size is not always given. Where it is, it says once, few, many or a class for expanded clones.

TRBD1 TRBJ1-2 - TRBV10-1 CASSSRDRDRCRHGYTF
- TRBJ2-1 - TRBV18 CASSPPTETYNEQFF
- TRBJ2-7 once TRBV10-3 CAIRDILTYEQYF
- TRBJ2-2 - TRBV4-2 CASSHGVGTGELFF
- TRBJ2-2 - TRBV10-2 CASSAGTGELFF
- TRBJ2-3 - TRBV9 CASSVAGTDTQYF
- TRBJ2-7 - TRBV6-5 CASSYSGNANEQYF
- TRBJ1-5 - TRBV10-2 CASSEFLGVGNQPQHF
TRBD2 TRBJ2-7 - TRBV19 CASSIDLGTSGSYEQYF
- TRBJ2-7 - TRBV6-1 CASSVGQGGAYEQYF
- TRBJ2-7 - TRBV5-1 CASSLVIQGLDEQYF
- TRBJ2-2 - TRBV13 CASSQAGGMNTGELFF
- TRBJ1-5 - TRBV11-2 CASSLDPEEPQHF
TRBD1 TRBJ2-7 - TRBV7-9 CASSLRTGGPSSYEQYF
- TRBJ1-3 - TRBV30 CAWSLGSGNTIYF
- TRBJ1-2 - TRBV28 CASSYLQSAYGYTF
TRBD1 TRBJ2-7 - TRBV5-6 CASSLSGTALYEQYF
- TRBJ2-2 - TRBV12-5 CASGFVNTGELFF
- TRBJ2-2 - TRBV7-7 CASSLVVEAGELFF
TRBD2 TRBJ2-7 - TRBV4-2 CASSQDLTGGPYEQYF
- TRBJ2-1 - TRBV11-2 CASTVVGLDRLNEQFF
TRBD2 TRBJ2-7 - TRBV9 CASSAYSGSAAYEQYF
- TRBJ2-7 - TRBV6-5 CASSYAAPAYEQYF
- TRBJ2-6 - TRBV9 CASSVAEGSGANVLTF
TRBD2 TRBJ2-7 - TRBV7-9 CASSYPGLHYEQYF
TRBD1 TRBJ1-2 - TRBV6-1 CASTDPGTDNYGYTF
- TRBJ2-7 - TRBV6-5 CASSYIQGISYEQYF
TRBD1 TRBJ2-7 - TRBV5-6 CASSSNAFQGTGKSDEQYF
- TRBJ1-1 - TRBV4-3 CASSQWDTEAFF
- TRBJ2-7 - TRBV4-1 CASSHSQGYEQYF
- TRBJ2-7 - TRBV30 CAWGGSGYEQYF
- TRBJ1-1 - TRBV12-2 CASRLELGSDGEAFF
- TRBJ2-3 - TRBV27 CASLGASTDTQYF
- TRBJ1-2 - TRBV18 CASSPDPDYGYTF
- TRBJ2-7 - TRBV7-9 CASSPLYEQYF
- TRBJ2-1 - TRBV4-3 CASSPVGSYNEQFF
- TRBJ1-1 - TRBV5-1 CASSLKDTEAFF
TRBD2 TRBJ2-1 - TRBV12-5 CASGTDLLTSALYNEQFF
- TRBJ1-2 - TRBV19 CASTGRGYTF
TRBD1 TRBJ2-7 - TRBV9 CASSKEGQGPQYF
- TRBJ1-3 - TRBV6-5 CASSPTYFGNTIYF
- TRBJ2-7 - TRBV4-1 CASSQGTGEDNSYEQYF
- TRBJ1-1 - TRBV5-6 CASSLGTPREAFF
TRBD2 TRBJ2-7 - TRBV27 CASSLLAGRVYEQYF
- TRBJ2-2 - TRBV27 CASSLLTGPNTGELFF
- TRBJ2-3 - TRBV27 CASSGAWTLETDTQYF
TRBD1 TRBJ2-5 - TRBV2 CASSERLTGVVEETQYF
- TRBJ2-3 - TRBV27 CASSLAFSTDTQYF